The 28 T cell receptor beta chains presented below share a single source sample, sequenced in a study of cytomegalovirus exposure and HLA in healthy donors. The primer mix had 60 Vbeta and 13 Jbeta primers. Assay used: immunoSEQ multiplex PCR; TCRdb lists only in-frame clones, some missing. The sample shows more than 70,000 clones, around 77% of them seen only once. Sequencing used PBMCs. These receptors all stem from a boy under 18 in good health and CMV-seronegative.

The chain links TRBV2 to TRBJ2-3; maybe TRBD2 (5 bases). Germline V gene data show CDR1 as SNHLY and CDR2 as FYNNEI. This CDR3 has 13 residues. V lost 8 bases and J lost 3, with 12 bases in between. The CDR3 DNA sequence: TGTGCCAGCTGGGCTAGCAGGACAGATACGCAGTATTTT. Its translation is CASWASRTDTQYF.

V gene TRBV7-9 combines with J gene TRBJ1-4; possibly TRBD1 for D (6 bases). Germline CDR1 reads SEHNR; CDR2 reads FQNEAQ (reference sequence). This CDR3 is built from 15 residues. V shed 4 bases and J shed 0 bases, with 9 bases lying between them. CDR3 DNA: TGTGCCAGCAGCTCACACAGGGCAACTAATGAAAAACTGTTTTTT. Its translation: CASSSHRATNEKLFF.

The CDR3: CASTRQENTEAFF. DNA for the CDR3: TGTGCCAGCACCCGGCAGGAGAACACTGAAGCTTTCTTT. The V and J genes are TRBV9 and TRBJ1-1; no clear D. There are 13 residues in the CDR3. CDR1 and CDR2 from the germline V gene are SGDLS and YYNGEE. Trimming took 6 bases from V and 1 from J, leaving 10 bases between them.

This chain connects TRBV27 to TRBJ1-5; D call uncertain. CDR1 and CDR2 (germline): MNHEY, SMNVEV (reference sequence). The CDR3 totals 11 residues. Trimming stripped 5 bases from V and 4 bases from J, with 3 bases between. The CDR3 nucleotides read TGTGCCAGCAGTCATAATCAGCCCCAGCATTTT. Residues: CASSHNQPQHF.

The J gene is TRBJ1-1, the V gene TRBV4-2, with 8 bases aligning to TRBD1. V shed 0 bases, J shed 2 bases, and the junction held 8 bases outside the gene matches. In germline, CDR1 is LGHNA, CDR2 YNFKEQ. The CDR3 loop spans 17 amino acids. The CDR3 loop reads CASSQDRDRGRNTEAFF. CDR3 in DNA: TGTGCCAGCAGCCAAGATCGAGACAGGGGACGTAACACTGAAGCTTTCTTT.

The chain has TRBV28 and TRBJ2-7; D may be TRBD2 (6 bases). With 2 bases removed from V and 2 bases from J, the gap between germline ends came to 10 bases. Germline lookup yields CDR1 MDHEN and CDR2 SYDVKM. There are 14 residues in the CDR3. This CDR3 reads CASSLAGLTYEQYF. The CDR3, as DNA: TGTGCCAGCAGTTTAGCGGGGTTAACCTACGAGCAGTACTTC.

This rearrangement joins TRBV15 to TRBJ1-1; D is undetermined. V was pared by 6 bases and J by 0 bases, with 11 bases between. The germline gives CDR1 LNHNV, CDR2 YYDKDF (reference sequence). The CDR3 runs 14 residues. The CDR3: CATRITGLNTEAFF. The DNA of the CDR3 is TGTGCCACCAGGATAACCGGTCTGAACACTGAAGCTTTCTTT.

V and J are TRBV6-5 and TRBJ1-4; possible D gene TRBD1, 5 bases. Trimming left V 9 bases short and J 6 bases short, with 11 bases between. This CDR3 has 12 amino acids. Germline lookup yields CDR1 MNHEY and CDR2 SVGAGI. The CDR3 DNA sequence: TGTGCCAGTCCTCGGGGGGATGAAAAACTGTTTTTT. Translating it yields CASPRGDEKLFF.

CDR3 in DNA: TGTGCCAGCAGCCCGAGTCGGCGGGGGGCTAGCACAGATACGCAGTATTTT. Protein product: CASSPSRRGASTDTQYF. The rearrangement uses TRBV7-2 and TRBJ2-3; 8 nucleotides align to TRBD2. The length of the CDR3 is 17 residues. Trimming at V came to 5 bases and at J to 0 bases, leaving 10 bases not matched to a gene. Per germline, CDR1 SGHTA and CDR2 FQGNSA.

The chain recombines TRBV4-2 with TRBJ2-5; the match to TRBD2 covers 13 bases. V lost 2 bases and J lost 4; bases outside the gene matches: 7. The CDR3 is 17 residues long. Germline V lookup: CDR1 LGHNA, CDR2 YNFKEQ. DNA for the CDR3: TGTGCCAGCAGCCAAAACGGACTAGCGGGAGAGGGAGAGACCCAGTACTTC. This gives the protein CASSQNGLAGEGETQYF.

The V and J genes are TRBV29-1 and TRBJ2-2; TRBD1 is a possible D gene (5 bases). CDR1 and CDR2 (germline): SQVTM, ANQGSEA. The CDR3 is 15 residues long. Trimming left V 6 bases short and J 2 bases short, with 16 bases between. The CDR3 nucleotides are TGCAGCGTATCCCCGCCAGGGTCAAACACCGGGGAGCTGTTTTTT. Its translation: CSVSPPGSNTGELFF.

This chain joins TRBV6-4 and TRBJ2-3; 8 bases are a match to TRBD1. The germline V gene encodes CDR1 MRHNA and CDR2 SNTAGT. The CDR3 is 15 residues long. Trimming took 6 bases from V and 4 from J; bases not matched to a gene: 9. The CDR3 loop is CASRPGQGGSDTQYF. The CDR3 coding sequence is TGTGCCAGCAGACCCGGACAGGGAGGTTCAGATACGCAGTATTTT.

The chain recombines TRBV27 with TRBJ2-7; no clear D. This CDR3 is built from 13 residues. Germline V gene lookup returns CDR1 MNHEY and CDR2 SMNVEV (reference sequence). Trimming cost V 3 bases and J 4 bases, with 10 bases left between them. The CDR3 DNA reads TGTGCCAGCAGTTTCAACGGTCAATACGAGCAGTACTTC. It codes for CASSFNGQYEQYF.

This chain connects TRBV27 to TRBJ1-3; D remains ambiguous. Per germline, CDR1 MNHEY and CDR2 SMNVEV (reference sequence). V lost 6 bases to trimming and J lost 4 bases, with 10 bases between them. The CDR3 is 13 amino acids. In DNA form, the CDR3 reads TGTGCCAGCAGCCCCCTCCCCGGAAACACCATATATTTT. Encoded protein: CASSPLPGNTIYF.

The V and J genes are TRBV6-6 and TRBJ2-1, with D hard to call. This CDR3 comprises 12 residues. Germline V gene sequence: CDR1 MNHNY, CDR2 SVGAGI (reference sequence). V lost 6 bases and J lost 10, with 13 bases in between. In DNA form, the CDR3 reads TGTGCCAGCAGCATACTCTTATCGGAGCAGTTCTTC. Translation: CASSILLSEQFF.

The chain has TRBV9 and TRBJ2-7, with TRBD2 identical over 7 bases. The CDR3 covers 15 residues. Per germline, CDR1 SGDLS and CDR2 YYNGEE. V lost 3 bases to trimming and J lost 6 bases; unmatched junction nucleotides: 12. Here the CDR3 DNA reads TGTGCCAGCAGCGATCGTCTCGCGGGAGTGGTCGAGCAGTACTTC. Its translation: CASSDRLAGVVEQYF.

The chain employs TRBV5-4 and TRBJ1-2; D remains ambiguous. V gave up 4 bases and J gave up 2 bases, with 12 bases separating them. The CDR3 runs to 14 residues. Germline V CDR1 and CDR2: SGHNT, YYREEE (reference sequence). The CDR3 is CASSPGGPNYGYTF. As DNA, the CDR3 is TGTGCCAGCAGCCCGGGAGGCCCAAACTATGGCTACACCTTC.

The V gene is TRBV7-9, the J gene TRBJ1-2; D remains ambiguous. The ends were cut back, 4 bases at V and 4 bases at J, with 13 bases in the middle. The CDR3 length is 14 residues. Germline CDR1 SEHNR, CDR2 FQNEAQ (reference sequence). CDR3 in DNA: TGTGCCAGCAGCTGGGCCAAAAGCGGCTATGGCTACACCTTC. Translated: CASSWAKSGYGYTF.

This clone was seen once. The chain joins TRBV19 to TRBJ1-5; D gene uncertain. CDR1 is LNHDA and CDR2 is SQIVND in the germline V gene (reference sequence). The CDR3 sequence is 12 residues long. V shed 4 bases and J shed 5 bases, with 6 bases lying between them. The CDR3, as DNA: TGTGCCAGTAGTAGAGCGGATCAGCCCCAGCATTTT. Protein sequence: CASSRADQPQHF.

The chain joins TRBV5-1 to TRBJ1-1; TRBD1 aligns across 7 bases. V dropped 1 base and J dropped 5; count of bases not matched to a gene: 5. The germline gives CDR1 SGHRS, CDR2 YFSETQ. The CDR3 totals 14 residues. CDR3 sequence (DNA): TGCGCCAGCAGCTTGTCAGGGGGAAGAACTGAAGCTTTCTTT. This translates into CASSLSGGRTEAFF.

This clone occurred once. This sequence joins TRBV11-2 and TRBJ1-6; 7 nucleotides match TRBD1. Germline CDR1 reads SGHAT; CDR2 reads FQNNGV. The V segment lost 5 bases and the J segment 2 bases; nucleotides outside the gene matches: 3. This CDR3 contains 15 residues. This CDR3 reads CASSPGQAYNSPLHF. CDR3 DNA sequence: TGTGCCAGCAGCCCCGGACAGGCCTATAATTCACCCCTCCACTTT.

The sample holds one count of this clone. The V and J genes are TRBV27 and TRBJ1-1, with unresolved D. Trimming removed 4 bases at V and 1 base at J, with 7 bases between. The CDR3 spans 13 residues. Germline V gene sequence: CDR1 MNHEY, CDR2 SMNVEV (reference sequence). The CDR3, as DNA: TGTGCCAGCAGTTGGAGGGAGAACACTGAAGCTTTCTTT. Protein sequence: CASSWRENTEAFF.

The V call is TRBV30, the J call TRBJ2-7; TRBD1 matches at 9 bases. J gave up 1 base and V 5 bases, and 6 bases lay outside the gene matches. Germline V gene lookup returns CDR1 GTSNPN and CDR2 SVGIG (reference sequence). This CDR3 has 14 amino acids. CDR3 in amino acids: CAWGHGTGSYEQYF. CDR3 bases: TGTGCCTGGGGGCACGGGACAGGGTCCTACGAGCAGTACTTC.

This chain links TRBV29-1 with TRBJ2-7; possible D gene TRBD1, 5 bases. This CDR3 comprises 13 residues. Trimming left V 5 bases short and J 0 bases short, with 11 bases between. Germline lookup yields CDR1 SQVTM and CDR2 ANQGSEA. The CDR3 region is CSVQRGTSYEQYF. The CDR3 nucleotides read TGCAGCGTTCAAAGGGGCACCTCCTACGAGCAGTACTTC.

This chain joins TRBV30 and TRBJ2-7; a possible D gene is TRBD2 (5 bases). V lost 4 bases to trimming and J lost 6 bases, with 16 bases between them. This CDR3 has 13 amino acids. Germline assignment: CDR1 GTSNPN and CDR2 SVGIG (reference sequence). In nucleotides, the CDR3 is TGTGCCTGGACCCAGAGCGGCAATACCGAGCAGTACTTC. This codes for CAWTQSGNTEQYF.

The V and J genes are TRBV28 and TRBJ2-1; 9 positions agree with TRBD2. The CDR3 totals 15 residues. CDR1 is MDHEN and CDR2 is SYDVKM in the germline V gene. The V and J ends lost 7 bases and 9 bases, in that order; junction bases with no gene match: 13. The CDR3 DNA reads TGTGCCAGCACCCTTCCGGGACTAGCTTTGGCTGAGCAGTTCTTC. Encoded protein: CASTLPGLALAEQFF.

V usage is TRBV5-8 and J usage is TRBJ1-6; D call uncertain. This CDR3 region has 12 residues. Trimming shortened V by 4 bases and J by 11 bases, and 10 bases separated the two germline ends. The V gene's germline CDR1 is SGHTS and CDR2 YDEGEE. The CDR3 DNA is TGTGCCAGCAGCCCCATTGCGCCACCCCTCCACTTT. Translated, it gives CASSPIAPPLHF.

The chain carries TRBV25-1 and TRBJ1-5; unclear D gene. V was shortened by 10 bases and J by 9 bases, with 10 bases between the two germline ends. This CDR3 has 10 amino acids. Germline V gives CDR1 MGHDK, CDR2 SYGVNS. The CDR3 nucleotides are TGTGCCAAGGCCTCTAGGCCCCAGCATTTT. This gives the protein CAKASRPQHF.